The clone carrying this T cell receptor beta chain was counted at least ten times. Antigen: not known. Germline V gene data show CDR1 as LNHDA and CDR2 as SQIVND (reference sequence). The V and J ends lost 4 bases and 4 bases respectively, with 12 bases between them. The CDR3 contains 14 residues. This sample was taken from a study of beta chain features in type 1 diabetes. Study-level background: Sorted cell examination encompassed under 130 million cells across all samples.

What was sequenced were expressed TCRB transcripts, since all of the isolated RNA had been reverse transcribed. Here immunoSEQ multiplex PCR was the method, and the copy in TCRdb shows in-frame clones only, minus some. Among under 200,000 clones listed, over 7.5% were seen once. The study's findings and limits: Among patients, naive, central memory and Treg TCRB repertoires appeared more similar than among healthy donors. VDJ junctions from type 1 diabetes patients carried fewer insertions and larger deletions.

Sequencing was done on a sample of central memory CD4+ T cells from blood. This chain joins TRBV19 and TRBJ2-3; TRBD2 might be the D (6 bases). This TCR came from a woman between 18 and 29 years old in good health. As DNA, the CDR3 is TGTGCCAGTAGTAAACAACTAGCAGCAGATACGCAGTATTTT. It translates to CASSKQLAADTQYF.